This TCR beta chain was found in a study of blood T cell repertoires in COVID-19. Study summary: Sources were T cells, B-cell-depleted T cells, or PBMCs; the material itself was cDNA or gDNA.

The study drew participants aged 18 to 89 years from around 24 US areas. Participant reports of clinical history set cohort assignment. Original data processing: Reference gene primer amplification in the assay estimated nucleated cell counts. This table comes from immunoSEQ multiplex PCR, and its TCRdb copy is limited to in-frame clones, with some not included. That table supplies the V and J calls and clone size; D and trimming were determined from the DNA. The top ten clones hold 0.95% to 1% of a sample with 300,000 to 400,000 clones, 88% of them seen once. Germline lookup yields CDR1 SQVTM and CDR2 ANQGSEA. V lost 3 bases to trimming and J lost 3 bases, with 16 bases between them. This CDR3 contains 15 residues.

This sequence joins TRBV29-1 and TRBJ2-3; D may be TRBD1 (5 bases). This clonotype was obtained from a woman aged 25 to 39 with acute COVID-19. Sequenced input: PBMCs or T cells enriched from blood (not recorded which). DNA for the CDR3: TGCAGCGTTGACGGTGACAGACTTCGGACAGATACGCAGTATTTT. It yields the protein CSVDGDRLRTDTQYF.